The entry below describes one T cell receptor beta chain. The record originates from a study of OX40 agonist ivuxolimab in advanced cancers. About the study: Patients undergoing dose escalation presented with hepatocellular carcinoma, melanoma, renal cell or head and neck cancer. The group had a mean age of roughly 56 years, ranged from about 23 to 85, and was roughly 80% male.

Sequencing was performed with immunoSEQ multiplex PCR; in TCRdb, only in-frame clones are kept and a portion is missing. The sample lists about 94,000 clones; around 86% were seen once. The clonotype comes from an adult with an advanced solid tumor such as melanoma, head and neck, liver or kidney cancer. Sequenced material: CD4+ or CD8+ T cells sorted from blood, taken in a trial of the OX40 agonist ivuxolimab.

CDR3 coding DNA: TGTGCCAGCAGCTTAGAGGGGACGCCGAACACTGAAGCTTTCTTT. This encodes CASSLEGTPNTEAFF. This chain uses TRBV7-2 with TRBJ1-1, with D perhaps TRBD1 (5 bases). The CDR3 loop spans 15 amino acids. Germline CDR1 reads SGHTA; CDR2 reads FQGNSA. V lost 1 base to trimming and J lost 1 base, with 10 bases between them.